The 21 T cell receptor beta chains below were found in one sample sequenced in a study of shared clonotypes between healthy human individuals. It was CD45RO-negative cells, positively selected for CCR7, that made up naive CD8 cells, with terminally differentiated effector memory CD45RA+ cells excluded. Assay used: immunoSEQ multiplex PCR; TCRdb lists only in-frame clones, some missing. Among some 600,000 clones, 95% to 97% were seen once, and the ten largest hold about 0.11%. The sequencing sample was made of naive CD8+ T cells sorted from blood. The receptors come from a woman in her 30s in good health.

V usage is TRBV6-1 and J usage is TRBJ2-7; D is perhaps TRBD2 (6 bases). Trimming shortened V by 3 bases and J by 2 bases, and 14 bases separated the two germline ends. This CDR3 has 15 amino acids. Germline V gene sequence: CDR1 MNHNS, CDR2 SASEGT. CDR3 region: CASSETRDSPYEQYF. As DNA, the CDR3 is TGTGCCAGCAGTGAGACCCGGGACTCCCCCTACGAGCAGTACTTC.

The chain carries TRBV27 and TRBJ2-2, with TRBD2 matching 16 bases. Germline assignment: CDR1 MNHEY and CDR2 SMNVEV (reference sequence). Germline trimming cut 6 bases from V and 7 bases from J; bases unmatched to any gene: 11. The CDR3 extends over 18 amino acids. The CDR3 region is CASRGTSGRAGLYGELFF. The DNA for the CDR3 is TGTGCCAGCAGGGGGACTAGCGGGAGGGCCGGGCTCTACGGGGAGCTGTTTTTT.

The chain couples TRBV27 to TRBJ2-7; D is uncertain. Germline values: CDR1 MNHEY, CDR2 SMNVEV (reference sequence). V lost 0 bases, J lost 2 bases, and 8 bases lay in between. There are 14 residues in the CDR3. The CDR3 sequence is CASSLSRFPYEQYF. CDR3 DNA sequence: TGTGCCAGCAGTTTATCCAGGTTTCCCTACGAGCAGTACTTC.

The chain carries TRBV29-1 and TRBJ2-3, with D tentatively TRBD1 or TRBD2 (5 bases each). Germline lookup yields CDR1 SQVTM and CDR2 ANQGSEA. The CDR3 is 15 amino acids. Trimming took 7 bases from V and 6 from J, leaving 23 bases between them. CDR3 loop: CSGLIPGPPVDTQYF. CDR3 in DNA: TGCAGCGGCCTAATACCGGGACCCCCGGTGGATACGCAGTATTTT.

V usage is TRBV15 and J usage is TRBJ1-1, with D hard to call. The CDR3 is 12 amino acids. From germline, CDR1 is LNHNV and CDR2 YYDKDF (reference sequence). V gave up 5 bases and J gave up 4 bases, with 8 bases separating them. The CDR3 region has the DNA TGTGCCACCAGCGGAGGACTCACTGAAGCTTTCTTT. This encodes CATSGGLTEAFF.

The chain combines TRBV28 with TRBJ1-4; 9 nucleotides agree with TRBD1. Germline V lookup: CDR1 MDHEN, CDR2 SYDVKM. V lost 6 bases, J lost 8 bases, and 10 bases stayed unmatched. The CDR3 contains 15 residues. The CDR3 is CASRTTGGMGEKLFF. The CDR3 nucleotides read TGTGCCAGCAGAACCACAGGGGGCATGGGGGAAAAACTGTTTTTT.

The V call is TRBV11-3, the J call TRBJ2-1, with TRBD2 matching over 7 bases. The CDR3 extends over 17 amino acids. The J segment lost 6 bases and the V segment lost 7 bases, leaving 18 bases of the junction unmatched. Per the germline V gene, CDR1 is SGHNT and CDR2 is YENEEA. The CDR3 loop is CASTSRPAGVLCNEQFF. CDR3 nucleotide sequence: TGTGCCAGCACCTCCCGCCCCGCGGGAGTGTTGTGCAATGAGCAGTTCTTC.

The chain joins TRBV6-5 to TRBJ1-1, with D tentatively TRBD1 (5 bases). From germline, CDR1 is MNHEY and CDR2 SVGAGI. The V and J ends lost 6 bases and 5 bases respectively, with 16 bases between them. CDR3 size: 14 residues. DNA of the CDR3: TGTGCCAGCAGCGACAGTAAGAAAGGGACTGAAGCTTTCTTT. Its translation is CASSDSKKGTEAFF.

As for this clone: Other DNA sequences in the same sample also yield this CDR3. The chain couples TRBV2 to TRBJ1-5, with D unclear. Germline lookup yields CDR1 SNHLY and CDR2 FYNNEI. Trimming took 4 bases from V and 2 from J, leaving 9 bases between them. This CDR3 has 14 amino acids. Here the CDR3 reads CASSVGQGNQPQHF. CDR3 nucleotides: TGTGCCAGCAGTGTGGGCCAGGGCAATCAGCCCCAGCATTTT. Looking up the rest from reference TRBV2 and TRBJ1-5 gives the full variable domain: EPEVTQTPSHQVTQMGQEVILRCVPISNHLYFYWYRQILGQKVEFLVSFYNNEISEKSEIFDDQFSVERPDGSNFTLKIRSTKLEDSAMYFCASSVGQGNQPQHFGDGTRLSIL.

This chain joins TRBV11-2 and TRBJ1-6; the D is unclear. CDR1 SGHAT and CDR2 FQNNGV come from the germline V gene. The CDR3 sequence is 16 residues long. Trimming removed 0 bases at V and 7 bases at J, with 13 bases between. CDR3 nucleotide sequence: TGTGCCAGCAGCTTAGATCAATGGGGTGGAAATTCACCCCTCCACTTT. Residues: CASSLDQWGGNSPLHF.

The rearrangement joins TRBV11-2 to TRBJ2-7; 8 nucleotides match TRBD2. CDR1 is SGHAT and CDR2 is FQNNGV in the germline V gene. After removal of 3 bases from V and 4 bases from J, the junction contained 11 bases not matched to a gene. CDR3 length: 16 amino acids. This chain's CDR3 is CASSFGGSGKSYEQYF. The CDR3 region has the DNA TGTGCCAGCAGCTTCGGGGGTAGCGGGAAATCGTACGAGCAGTACTTC.

The J gene is TRBJ1-2, the V gene TRBV7-9; D perhaps matches TRBD1 (6 bases). The germline V gene encodes CDR1 SEHNR and CDR2 FQNEAQ (reference sequence). This CDR3 spans 19 amino acids. Trimming took off 6 bases at V and 3 bases at J, with 29 bases between the two ends. The CDR3 region has the DNA TGTGCCAGCAGACCACCGACAGGTTATGCGCTACTGGAGGACTATGGCTACACCTTC. Translated: CASRPPTGYALLEDYGYTF.

This rearrangement joins TRBV11-2 to TRBJ1-2, with D possibly matching TRBD1 (6 bases). Germline-derived CDR1 and CDR2 are SGHAT and FQNNGV. The CDR3 is 17 residues long. The V end lost 1 base, the J end lost 4 bases, and 19 bases lay between the germline ends. DNA of the CDR3: TGTGCCAGCAGCTTAGTCTCCGGACAGAGATCCCCCTATGGCTACACCTTC. Amino acids: CASSLVSGQRSPYGYTF.

The rearrangement uses TRBV2 and TRBJ1-4; D remains unclear. Germline CDR1 is SNHLY and CDR2 is FYNNEI. V was clipped by 1 base and J by 7 bases, with 10 bases between them. The CDR3 sequence is 14 residues long. The CDR3 DNA follows: TGTGCCAGCAGTGAAGTTGGGTCGAGTGAAAAACTGTTTTTT. Residues: CASSEVGSSEKLFF.

J is TRBJ2-3 and V is TRBV7-2, with D unclear. Germline CDR1 is SGHTA and CDR2 is FQGNSA. Deletions cut 2 bases from V and 0 bases from J, with 3 bases between. The CDR3 extends over 13 amino acids. The CDR3, as DNA: TGTGCCAGCAGCTTAAAAAGCACAGATACGCAGTATTTT. Residues: CASSLKSTDTQYF.

V usage is TRBV19 and J usage is TRBJ1-1, with D maybe TRBD1 (5 bases). The CDR3 length is 17 residues. CDR1 LNHDA and CDR2 SQIVND come from the germline V gene (reference sequence). Trimming stripped 4 bases from V and 4 bases from J, with 22 bases between. The CDR3 nucleotides read TGTGCCAGTAGTAAAGGGGAATTCGGCCACAGCGCCACTGAAGCTTTCTTT. Its translation is CASSKGEFGHSATEAFF.

V is TRBV27 and J is TRBJ1-2, with D unresolved. Between the trimmed V and J ends, which lost 0 bases and 0 bases, there was a span of 11 bases. Germline CDR1 reads MNHEY; CDR2 reads SMNVEV (reference sequence). CDR3 length equals 16 residues. The CDR3 protein is CASSLSPKLANYGYTF. The CDR3 nucleotides are TGTGCCAGCAGTTTATCCCCTAAGTTAGCTAACTATGGCTACACCTTC.

The gene calls are TRBV11-2 and TRBJ2-7; 9 nucleotides align to TRBD1. CDR1 is SGHAT, CDR2 FQNNGV, per germline. V dropped 5 bases and J dropped 3; count of bases not matched to a gene: 14. The CDR3 has 17 residues. The CDR3 DNA is TGTGCCAGCAGCGACCTCCGGGACAGGGATCAGCGCTACGAGCAGTACTTC. Its translation is CASSDLRDRDQRYEQYF.

The chain employs TRBV19 and TRBJ1-1; 9 bases agree with TRBD1. Germline lookup yields CDR1 LNHDA and CDR2 SQIVND (reference sequence). CDR3 length: 14 residues. The V gene end was trimmed by 5 bases and the J gene end by 4 bases; junction bases not matched to a gene: 5. For the CDR3, the DNA is TGTGCCAGTAGTCCAGGACAGGGGATCACTGAAGCTTTCTTT. Amino acid sequence: CASSPGQGITEAFF.

This chain links TRBV2 with TRBJ2-1; D call uncertain. The CDR3 runs to 14 residues. Trimming removed 2 bases at V and 5 bases at J, with 10 bases between. Germline assignment: CDR1 SNHLY and CDR2 FYNNEI. DNA for the CDR3: TGTGCCAGCAGTGAAAGGTGGCTACACAATGAGCAGTTCTTC. Its protein is CASSERWLHNEQFF.

The chain employs TRBV13 and TRBJ2-7; 7 bases map to TRBD2. The CDR3 extends over 15 amino acids. The germline gives CDR1 PRHDT, CDR2 FYEKMQ (reference sequence). Unmatched junction bases numbered 8, after V lost 3 bases and J lost 3 bases. For the CDR3, the DNA is TGTGCCAGCAGCTTGGGGGGGTTTAGAGACTACGAGCAGTACTTC. It specifies CASSLGGFRDYEQYF.